The rows below give T cell receptor beta chains drawn from one sample of a study of blood T cell repertoires in COVID-19. Profiling relied on immunoSEQ multiplex PCR, and the TCRdb table lists in-frame clones only, not all of them. The sample consists of some 290,000 clones, roughly 93% of them appearing once. The sequenced sample consisted of PBMCs or T cells enriched from blood (not recorded which). Every receptor here comes from a woman in her forties with acute COVID-19. Each CDR3 is given with its conserved first and last residue. Fields, in order: CDR3 DNA, CDR3 protein, clone size, J gene, V gene, D gene. D genes are given only for firm matches. For some rows the clone size is stated as once, few or many, or as a class when expanded; others skip it.

CDR3nt: TGTGCCAGCAGTCCGGACAAGGATTGGGGGGTCATAAACGGCTACACCTTC; CDR3aa: CASSPDKDWGVINGYTF; abundance: few; j_gene: TRBJ1-2; v_gene: TRBV27; d_gene: .
CDR3nt: TGTGCCAGCAAGCGCCCGAGCGGGGGGGCCTTGGAGCAGTACTTC; CDR3aa: CASKRPSGGALEQYF; abundance: .; j_gene: TRBJ2-7; v_gene: TRBV2; d_gene: TRBD2
CDR3nt: TGTGCCAGCACACGGACAGGGGAGAACTATGGCTACACCTTC; CDR3aa: CASTRTGENYGYTF; abundance: .; j_gene: TRBJ1-2; v_gene: TRBV9; d_gene: TRBD1
CDR3nt: TGTGCCTGGAGAATCGGTAGTGAGCAGTTCTTC; CDR3aa: CAWRIGSEQFF; abundance: .; j_gene: TRBJ2-1; v_gene: TRBV30; d_gene: .
CDR3nt: TGTGCCACCAGCAGGGAAAGGACAGGGGACTTCTCTGGAAACACCATATATTTT; CDR3aa: CATSRERTGDFSGNTIYF; abundance: .; j_gene: TRBJ1-3; v_gene: TRBV15; d_gene: TRBD1
CDR3nt: TGTGCCAGCAGTTTTTTTACGGCAGGGCGCCGTAAAAACATTCAGTACTTC; CDR3aa: CASSFFTAGRRKNIQYF; abundance: .; j_gene: TRBJ2-4; v_gene: TRBV28; d_gene: .
CDR3nt: TGTGCCAGCAGCTCAACTCTTTTACTAGCCAAAAACATTCAGTACTTC; CDR3aa: CASSSTLLLAKNIQYF; abundance: .; j_gene: TRBJ2-4; v_gene: TRBV7-2; d_gene: .
CDR3nt: TGTGCCAGCAGCTTAGTAGGGACAGGGGCGAGCAATGAGCAGTTCTTC; CDR3aa: CASSLVGTGASNEQFF; abundance: .; j_gene: TRBJ2-1; v_gene: TRBV7-2; d_gene: TRBD1
CDR3nt: TGTGCCAGCAGCGCCCTCAAGGAGGTTAGGAACACTGAAGCTTTCTTT; CDR3aa: CASSALKEVRNTEAFF; abundance: .; j_gene: TRBJ1-1; v_gene: TRBV14; d_gene: .
CDR3nt: TGTGCCAGCAGTCTAGCGGGAGGGTCGGTCGAGACCCAGTACTTC; CDR3aa: CASSLAGGSVETQYF; abundance: once; j_gene: TRBJ2-5; v_gene: TRBV2; d_gene: TRBD2
CDR3nt: TGTGCCAGCGGGTGGACAGGGGCCACAGATACGCAGTATTTT; CDR3aa: CASGWTGATDTQYF; abundance: .; j_gene: TRBJ2-3; v_gene: TRBV27; d_gene: TRBD1
CDR3nt: TGTGCCAGCAGCACAGACCGGGACAGGGGGGACTACGAGCAGTACTTC; CDR3aa: CASSTDRDRGDYEQYF; abundance: .; j_gene: TRBJ2-7; v_gene: TRBV7-6; d_gene: TRBD1
CDR3nt: TGCGCCAGCAGTCTACCCGGGACAGCTAATGAAAAACTGTTTTTT; CDR3aa: CASSLPGTANEKLFF; abundance: .; j_gene: TRBJ1-4; v_gene: TRBV4-1; d_gene: TRBD1
CDR3nt: TGTGCCAGTAACCCCGGGACAGGGGGCTTCTACGAGCAGTACTTC; CDR3aa: CASNPGTGGFYEQYF; abundance: .; j_gene: TRBJ2-7; v_gene: TRBV19; d_gene: TRBD1
CDR3nt: TGTGCCAGCAGCTCCCGGACTACGGCGGGGCTGGCTGAGCAGTTCTTC; CDR3aa: CASSSRTTAGLAEQFF; abundance: .; j_gene: TRBJ2-1; v_gene: TRBV11-2; d_gene: .
CDR3nt: TGTGCCAGCAGTGAAAGCTCTAGGAATAATTCACCCCTCCACTTT; CDR3aa: CASSESSRNNSPLHF; abundance: .; j_gene: TRBJ1-6; v_gene: TRBV2; d_gene: .
CDR3nt: TGCGCCAGCAGCGGCAAGACTAGTTTCACCGGGGAGCTGTTTTTT; CDR3aa: CASSGKTSFTGELFF; abundance: .; j_gene: TRBJ2-2; v_gene: TRBV5-1; d_gene: .
CDR3nt: TGTGCCAGCAGTTCAACAACCTATGGCTACACCTTC; CDR3aa: CASSSTTYGYTF; abundance: .; j_gene: TRBJ1-2; v_gene: TRBV28; d_gene: .
CDR3nt: TGTGCCAGCAGCAGACAGAACAATCAGCCCCAGCATTTT; CDR3aa: CASSRQNNQPQHF; abundance: once; j_gene: TRBJ1-5; v_gene: TRBV7-2; d_gene: .
CDR3nt: TGTGCCACCAGTGATTCGTCGGGGCCGGACAGCGTGAGGGGAGGCTACACCTTC; CDR3aa: CATSDSSGPDSVRGGYTF; abundance: .; j_gene: TRBJ1-2; v_gene: TRBV24-1; d_gene: .
CDR3nt: TGTGCCAGCAGTTCTCTCTCTGGGGCCAACGTCCTGACTTTC; CDR3aa: CASSSLSGANVLTF; abundance: .; j_gene: TRBJ2-6; v_gene: TRBV27; d_gene: .
CDR3nt: TGTGCCTGGAGTCCAGGGGATCCTGGAAACACCATATATTTT; CDR3aa: CAWSPGDPGNTIYF; abundance: .; j_gene: TRBJ1-3; v_gene: TRBV30; d_gene: .
CDR3nt: TGTGCCAGCAGCTTGTTGTCAGATAACACTGAAGCTTTCTTT; CDR3aa: CASSLLSDNTEAFF; abundance: few; j_gene: TRBJ1-1; v_gene: TRBV5-6; d_gene: .
CDR3nt: TGTGCCTGGAGTGTAAGCAGGAGGGAGCCCCAGCATTTT; CDR3aa: CAWSVSRREPQHF; abundance: .; j_gene: TRBJ1-5; v_gene: TRBV30; d_gene: .
CDR3nt: TGCAGCGTTGAAGCGCAGTTGCACTACACCTTC; CDR3aa: CSVEAQLHYTF; abundance: .; j_gene: TRBJ1-2; v_gene: TRBV29-1; d_gene: .
CDR3nt: TGTGCCAGCAGCGATGGACAGGGGGCCCGTAACTATGGCTACACCTTC; CDR3aa: CASSDGQGARNYGYTF; abundance: .; j_gene: TRBJ1-2; v_gene: TRBV9; d_gene: TRBD1
CDR3nt: TGTGCCAGCAGCGCTGTAGCGGGGTTAGGAGGCTACACCTTC; CDR3aa: CASSAVAGLGGYTF; abundance: .; j_gene: TRBJ1-2; v_gene: TRBV9; d_gene: .
CDR3nt: TGTGCCAGCAGTGAATCGGACAGAGGCACAGATACGCAGTATTTT; CDR3aa: CASSESDRGTDTQYF; abundance: .; j_gene: TRBJ2-3; v_gene: TRBV2; d_gene: .
CDR3nt: TGTGCCAGCAGCCAAGGAGCGGGACTCTACTTC; CDR3aa: CASSQGAGLYF; abundance: .; j_gene: TRBJ2-5; v_gene: TRBV3-1/TRBV3-2; d_gene: TRBD2
CDR3nt: TGTGCCAGCAGCGCGCGACGGGACAGATACTATAACACTGAAGCTTTCTTT; CDR3aa: CASSARRDRYYNTEAFF; abundance: once; j_gene: TRBJ1-1; v_gene: TRBV9; d_gene: TRBD1
CDR3nt: TGCGCCAGCAGCAGCGGAGGCCTGGCGACTGAAGCTTTCTTT; CDR3aa: CASSSGGLATEAFF; abundance: .; j_gene: TRBJ1-1; v_gene: TRBV5-1; d_gene: .
CDR3nt: TGTGCCAGCAGTGGACAGGGGCAAAGCTATGGCTACACCTTC; CDR3aa: CASSGQGQSYGYTF; abundance: .; j_gene: TRBJ1-2; v_gene: TRBV2; d_gene: TRBD1
CDR3nt: TGTGCCAGCAGCCCCGGGGGGCGGACCCAGTACTTC; CDR3aa: CASSPGGRTQYF; abundance: .; j_gene: TRBJ2-5; v_gene: TRBV7-6; d_gene: .
CDR3nt: TGTGCCAGCAGCCAAGCGGGAGCGGCCGAGAGGACTGAAAAACTGTTTTTT; CDR3aa: CASSQAGAAERTEKLFF; abundance: .; j_gene: TRBJ1-4; v_gene: TRBV4-2; d_gene: .
CDR3nt: TGCGCCAGCAGTGAGGCGACCGGGACAGGGGTGGAAAAACTGTTTTTT; CDR3aa: CASSEATGTGVEKLFF; abundance: once; j_gene: TRBJ1-4; v_gene: TRBV10-1; d_gene: TRBD1
CDR3nt: TGTGCCAGCTCACCACCGAACAGGGGTTCCGCCGGGGAGCTGTTTTTT; CDR3aa: CASSPPNRGSAGELFF; abundance: once; j_gene: TRBJ2-2; v_gene: TRBV18; d_gene: TRBD1
CDR3nt: TGTGCCAGCAGCTTAGGACTAGCGGAAGTGTACGAGCAGTACTTC; CDR3aa: CASSLGLAEVYEQYF; abundance: .; j_gene: TRBJ2-7; v_gene: TRBV7-2; d_gene: TRBD2